This T cell receptor beta chain was identified during a study of CD8+ T cells in alopecia areata. Whole-study context: The share of scalp area affected provided the severity score for treated patients.

Stated treatment: oral pan-JAK inhibitor, 5-10 mg twice daily. The researchers isolated CD4+ and CD8+ T cells from PBMCs by sorting. This clone appeared a few times. The antigen is unknown. Study observations and caveats: Unlike in mice, where it was clearer, TCR sharing across patients was less clear, possibly HLA-related. For patients receiving tofacitinib, scalp clonality and expanded CD8+ clones among the top 100 significantly decreased.

The CDR3 contains 15 residues. Trimming took 3 bases from V and 4 from J; bases not matched to a gene: 5. The germline gives CDR1 MNHEY, CDR2 SMNVEV (reference sequence). RNA extraction and reverse transcription yielded cDNA as sequencing template. Method: immunoSEQ multiplex PCR; TCRdb's copy keeps in-frame clones and lacks some. The repertoire holds roughly 230,000 clones, with 40% to 55% as singletons. The V and J genes are TRBV27 and TRBJ2-1, with TRBD2 identical over 8 bases. This clonotype was sampled from a human donor with alopecia areata. The sequencing here drew on CD4+ T cells sorted from blood, taken at approximately week 37, from a patient treated with tofacitinib. Here the CDR3 reads CASSFGSGTYNEQFF. The CDR3 DNA is TGTGCCAGCAGTTTCGGTAGCGGGACTTACAATGAGCAGTTCTTC.